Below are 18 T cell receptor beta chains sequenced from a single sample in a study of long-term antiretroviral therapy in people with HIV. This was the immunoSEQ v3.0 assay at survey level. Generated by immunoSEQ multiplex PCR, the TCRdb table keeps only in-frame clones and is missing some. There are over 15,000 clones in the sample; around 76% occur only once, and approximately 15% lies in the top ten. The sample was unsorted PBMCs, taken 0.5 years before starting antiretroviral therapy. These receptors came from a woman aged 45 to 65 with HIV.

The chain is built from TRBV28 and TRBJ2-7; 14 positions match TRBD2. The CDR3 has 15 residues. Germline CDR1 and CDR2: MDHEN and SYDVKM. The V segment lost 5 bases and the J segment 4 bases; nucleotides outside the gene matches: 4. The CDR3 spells CASSLGTSGGYEQYF. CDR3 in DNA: TGTGCCAGCAGTCTCGGGACTAGCGGGGGTTACGAGCAGTACTTC.

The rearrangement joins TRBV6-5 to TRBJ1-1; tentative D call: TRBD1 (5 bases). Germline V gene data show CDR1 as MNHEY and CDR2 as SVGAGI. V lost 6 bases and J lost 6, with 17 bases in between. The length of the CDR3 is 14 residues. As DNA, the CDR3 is TGTGCCAGCAGGCGGTTTAGTGAACAGGCTGAAGCTTTCTTT. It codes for CASRRFSEQAEAFF.

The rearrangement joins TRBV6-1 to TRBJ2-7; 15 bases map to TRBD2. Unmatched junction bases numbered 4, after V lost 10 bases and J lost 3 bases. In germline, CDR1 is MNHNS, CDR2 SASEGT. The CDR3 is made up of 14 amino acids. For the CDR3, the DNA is TGTGCCACCCTGGGACTAGCGGGGGGCTACGAGCAGTACGTC. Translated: CATLGLAGGYEQYV.

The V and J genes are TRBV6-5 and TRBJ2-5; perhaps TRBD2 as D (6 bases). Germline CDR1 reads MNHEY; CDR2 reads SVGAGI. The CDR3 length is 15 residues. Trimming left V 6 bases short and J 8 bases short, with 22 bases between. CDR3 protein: CASSLGLPFLRTQYF. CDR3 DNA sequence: TGTGCCAGCAGCCTGGGACTGCCCTTTTTAAGAACCCAGTACTTC.

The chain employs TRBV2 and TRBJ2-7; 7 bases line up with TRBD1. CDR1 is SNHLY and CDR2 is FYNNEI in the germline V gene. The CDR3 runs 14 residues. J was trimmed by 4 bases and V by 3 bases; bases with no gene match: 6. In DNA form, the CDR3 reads TGTGCCAGCAGTGATCAAGGGGGCCGTTACGAGCAGTACTTC. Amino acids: CASSDQGGRYEQYF.

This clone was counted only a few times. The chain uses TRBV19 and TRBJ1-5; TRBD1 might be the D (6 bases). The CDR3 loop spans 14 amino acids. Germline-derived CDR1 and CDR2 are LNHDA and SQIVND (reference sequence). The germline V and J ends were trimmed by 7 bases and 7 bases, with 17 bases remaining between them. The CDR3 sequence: CASTEWEGGQPQHF. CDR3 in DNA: TGTGCCAGTACCGAATGGGAGGGGGGGCAGCCCCAGCATTTT.

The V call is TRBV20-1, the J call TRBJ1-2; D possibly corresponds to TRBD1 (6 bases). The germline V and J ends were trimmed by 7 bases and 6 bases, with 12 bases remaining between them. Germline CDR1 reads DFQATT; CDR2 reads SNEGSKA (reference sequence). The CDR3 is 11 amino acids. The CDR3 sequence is CSGGARDGYTF. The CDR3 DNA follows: TGCAGTGGGGGGGCAAGAGATGGCTACACCTTC.

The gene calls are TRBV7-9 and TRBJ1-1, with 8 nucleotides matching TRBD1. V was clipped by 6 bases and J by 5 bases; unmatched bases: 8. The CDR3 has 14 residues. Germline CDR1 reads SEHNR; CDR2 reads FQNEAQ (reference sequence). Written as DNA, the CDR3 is TGTGCCAGCAGTCTCACAGGGGGTAAAACTGAAGCTTTCTTT. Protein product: CASSLTGGKTEAFF.

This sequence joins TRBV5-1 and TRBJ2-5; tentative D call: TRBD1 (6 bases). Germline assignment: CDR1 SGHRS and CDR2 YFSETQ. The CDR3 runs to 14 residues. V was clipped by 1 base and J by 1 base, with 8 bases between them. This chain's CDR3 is CASSLRQVQETQYF. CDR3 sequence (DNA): TGCGCCAGCAGCTTGCGACAGGTCCAAGAGACCCAGTACTTC.

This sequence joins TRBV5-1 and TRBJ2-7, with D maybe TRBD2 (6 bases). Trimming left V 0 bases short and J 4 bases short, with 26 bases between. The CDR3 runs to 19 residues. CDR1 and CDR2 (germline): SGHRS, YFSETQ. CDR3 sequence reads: CASSLGFHSAGLPGYEQYF. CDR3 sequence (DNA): TGCGCCAGCAGCTTGGGGTTCCACAGTGCGGGGCTCCCTGGGTACGAGCAGTACTTC.

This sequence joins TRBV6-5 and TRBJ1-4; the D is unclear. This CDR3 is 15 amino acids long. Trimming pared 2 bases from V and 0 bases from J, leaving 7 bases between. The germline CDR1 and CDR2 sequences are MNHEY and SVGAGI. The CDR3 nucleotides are TGTGCCAGCAGTTACGGTGCCCCAACTAATGAAAAACTGTTTTTT. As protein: CASSYGAPTNEKLFF.

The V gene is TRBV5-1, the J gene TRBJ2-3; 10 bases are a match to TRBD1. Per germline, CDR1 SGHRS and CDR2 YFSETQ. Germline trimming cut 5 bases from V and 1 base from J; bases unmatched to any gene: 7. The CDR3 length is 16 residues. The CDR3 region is CASSFWGTGGTDTQYF. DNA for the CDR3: TGCGCCAGCAGTTTTTGGGGGACAGGGGGCACAGATACGCAGTATTTT.

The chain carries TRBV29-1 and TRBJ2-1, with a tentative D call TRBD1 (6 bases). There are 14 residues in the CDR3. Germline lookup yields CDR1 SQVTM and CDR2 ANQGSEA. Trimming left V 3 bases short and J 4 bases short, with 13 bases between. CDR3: CSVDVDRTYNEQFF. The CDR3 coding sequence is TGCAGCGTTGATGTTGACAGGACATACAATGAGCAGTTCTTC.

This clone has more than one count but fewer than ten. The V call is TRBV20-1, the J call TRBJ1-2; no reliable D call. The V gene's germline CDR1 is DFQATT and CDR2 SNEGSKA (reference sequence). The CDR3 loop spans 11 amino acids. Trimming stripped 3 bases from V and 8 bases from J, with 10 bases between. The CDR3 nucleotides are TGCAGTGCTAGTCCAAAGAAGGGCTACACCTTC. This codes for CSASPKKGYTF.

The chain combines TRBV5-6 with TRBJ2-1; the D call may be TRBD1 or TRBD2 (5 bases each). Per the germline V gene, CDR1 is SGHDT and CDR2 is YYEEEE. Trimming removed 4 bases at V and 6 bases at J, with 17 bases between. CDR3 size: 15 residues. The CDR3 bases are TGTGCCAGCAGCCCAACCGGGACCTCCGCCAATGAGCAGTTCTTC. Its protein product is CASSPTGTSANEQFF.

The chain's CDR3 is CASSLVVSRSGTGELFF. The CDR3, as DNA: TGTGCCAGCAGCTTAGTCGTCTCGCGATCGGGCACCGGGGAGCTGTTTTTT. V and J are TRBV7-8 and TRBJ2-2; the D is unclear. V was cut by 1 base and J by 4 bases, with 16 bases left in between. The CDR3 sequence is 17 residues long. Germline values: CDR1 SGHVS, CDR2 FQNEAQ.

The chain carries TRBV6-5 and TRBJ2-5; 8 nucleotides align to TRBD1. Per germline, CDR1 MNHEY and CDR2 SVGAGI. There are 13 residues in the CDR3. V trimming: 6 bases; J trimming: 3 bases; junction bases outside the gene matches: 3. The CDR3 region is CASSRTGKETQYF. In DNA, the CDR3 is TGTGCCAGCAGCCGGACAGGGAAAGAGACCCAGTACTTC.

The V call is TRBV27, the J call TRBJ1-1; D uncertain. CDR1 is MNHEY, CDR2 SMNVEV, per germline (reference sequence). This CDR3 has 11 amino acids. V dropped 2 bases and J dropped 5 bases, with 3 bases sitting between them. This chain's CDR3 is CASSLGTEAFF. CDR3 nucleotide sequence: TGTGCCAGCAGTTTAGGTACTGAAGCTTTCTTT.